What follows describes a single TCR beta chain. Other DNA variants within this sample encode the same CDR3. Trimming took 0 bases from V and 1 from J, leaving 10 bases between them. CDR1 is SGHRS and CDR2 is YFSETQ in the germline V gene. The length of the CDR3 is 15 residues. The sample comes from a study of blood T cell repertoires in COVID-19. Across the whole study: The United States, Italy and Spain supplied acute and convalescent COVID-19 samples. PBMCs, B-cell-depleted T cells, or T cells were the source of the cDNA or gDNA that made up the material.

Measured with immunoSEQ multiplex PCR; TCRdb has only the in-frame clones, and not every one. The sample holds about 73,000 clones, roughly 89% seen once. This chain joins TRBV5-1 and TRBJ1-1; D is possibly TRBD1 (6 bases). The TCR comes from an older man with acute or convalescent COVID-19. Sequenced input: peripheral blood. The CDR3, as DNA: TGCGCCAGCAGCTTGGCGCTGGGGGCGAACACTGAAGCTTTCTTT. Amino acid sequence: CASSLALGANTEAFF.